This TCR beta chain appears in the sequencing data of a study of blood T cell repertoires in COVID-19. Overall study: T cells, B-cell-depleted T cells, or PBMCs provided the cDNA or gDNA that served as material.

V gave up 2 bases and J gave up 6 bases, with 17 bases separating them. Germline V gene sequence: CDR1 MNHEY, CDR2 SVGAGI. The CDR3 consists of 15 residues. Method: immunoSEQ multiplex PCR; TCRdb's copy keeps in-frame clones and lacks some. The data contain 150,000 or so clones, approximately 80% of them singletons. The chain links TRBV6-5 to TRBJ2-7; D might be TRBD1 (6 bases). This clonotype was sampled from a woman older than 75 with active or convalescent COVID-19. The sample consisted of peripheral blood. CDR3 region: CASSYRRQAGGEQYF. The CDR3 DNA follows: TGTGCCAGCAGTTACCGCCGACAGGCTGGAGGCGAGCAGTACTTC.